This T cell receptor (beta chain) was identified in a study of OX40 agonist ivuxolimab in advanced cancers. Study-wide points: Clonal expansion among partial responders at 0.1-3.0 mg/kg ranked near the lowest. Low normalized clonal expansion also occurred in some nonresponding patients.

The CDR3 extends over 15 amino acids. Germline V gene data show CDR1 as SSHAT and CDR2 as FNYEAQ (reference sequence). Using immunoSEQ multiplex PCR, the repertoire was profiled, and TCRdb retains in-frame clones only, with some absent. The table shows about 46,000 clones, with 88% occurring only once. On this clone: Its target is unknown. A junction end diverges from the germline sequence, so it may reflect a read error.

This specimen consisted of CD4+ or CD8+ T cells sorted from blood, obtained in a trial of the OX40 agonist ivuxolimab. The chain combines TRBV7-7 with TRBJ1-1; D call uncertain. This sequence was found in an adult with an advanced solid tumor such as melanoma, head and neck, liver or kidney cancer. The CDR3, as DNA: TGTGCTAGCAGCGCAAGACGGGGAAATAACACTGAAGCTTTCTTT. Residues: CASSARRGNNTEAFF.